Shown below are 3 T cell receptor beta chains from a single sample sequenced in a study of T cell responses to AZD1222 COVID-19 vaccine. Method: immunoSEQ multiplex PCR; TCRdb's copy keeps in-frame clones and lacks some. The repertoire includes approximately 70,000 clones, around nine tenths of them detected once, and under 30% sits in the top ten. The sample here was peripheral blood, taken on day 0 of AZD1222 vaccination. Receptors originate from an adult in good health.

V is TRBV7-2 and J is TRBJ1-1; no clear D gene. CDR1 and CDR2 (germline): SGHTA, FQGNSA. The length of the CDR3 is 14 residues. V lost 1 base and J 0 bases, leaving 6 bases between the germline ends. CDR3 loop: CASSLVLMNTEAFF. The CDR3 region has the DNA TGTGCCAGCAGCTTAGTTCTAATGAACACTGAAGCTTTCTTT.

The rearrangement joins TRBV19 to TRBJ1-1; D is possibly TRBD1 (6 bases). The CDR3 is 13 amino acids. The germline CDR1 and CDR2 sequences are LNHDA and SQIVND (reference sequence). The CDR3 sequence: CATGAARVTEAFF. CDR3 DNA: TGTGCTACGGGGGCAGCCAGGGTGACTGAAGCTTTCTTT.

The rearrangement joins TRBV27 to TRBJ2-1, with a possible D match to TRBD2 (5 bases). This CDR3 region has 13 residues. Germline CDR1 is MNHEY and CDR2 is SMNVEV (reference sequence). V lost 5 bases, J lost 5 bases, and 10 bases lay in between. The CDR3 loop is CASSLGVDNEQFF. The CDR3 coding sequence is TGTGCCAGCAGTCTCGGGGTGGACAATGAGCAGTTCTTC.